Presented here are 23 T cell receptor beta chains from one specimen sequenced in a study of shared clonotypes between healthy human individuals. Produced via immunoSEQ multiplex PCR; TCRdb's table is partial and in-frame only. This sample has fewer than 3 million clones, with under 95% found just once. The specimen sequenced was naive CD4+ T cells from PBMCs. Subset given: CD45RA+ positively selected. The receptor source for this set is a man in his late teens or twenties in good health. Some clones in this sample may be carry-over from other donors' samples.

The chain carries TRBV7-6 and TRBJ2-7; 11 bases agree with TRBD1. V shed 0 bases, J shed 3 bases, and the junction held 1 base outside the gene matches. In germline, CDR1 is SGHVS, CDR2 FNYEAQ. CDR3 length: 15 amino acids. The CDR3 bases are TGTGCCAGCAGCTTAGCGGGACAGGGGGGCTACGAGCAGTACTTC. Protein sequence: CASSLAGQGGYEQYF.

The rearrangement links TRBV10-3 to TRBJ1-6; D gene unclear. This CDR3 has 13 amino acids. The V end was cut by 4 bases, the J end by 7 bases, with 8 bases between. Germline CDR1 is ENHRY and CDR2 is SYGVKD. Written as DNA, the CDR3 is TGTGCCATCAGTGCGTCAGGAAATTCACCCCTCCACTTT. The encoded protein is CAISASGNSPLHF.

The chain links TRBV6-5 to TRBJ2-7; D is ambiguous. V dropped 0 bases and J dropped 0 bases, with 9 bases sitting between them. The CDR3 length is 15 residues. The V gene's germline CDR1 is MNHEY and CDR2 SVGAGI. The CDR3 loop is CASSYSIGSSYEQYF. CDR3 DNA sequence: TGTGCCAGCAGTTACTCGATCGGAAGCTCCTACGAGCAGTACTTC.

As DNA, the CDR3 is TGTGCCAGCAGCCGGGACAGCCCGTCCTACGAGCAGTACTTC. Its protein product is CASSRDSPSYEQYF. This sequence joins TRBV6-5 and TRBJ2-7; TRBD1 aligns across 7 bases. The J segment lost 1 base and the V segment lost 6 bases, leaving 6 bases of the junction unmatched. Per germline, CDR1 MNHEY and CDR2 SVGAGI. This CDR3 is 14 amino acids long.

V usage is TRBV6-1 and J usage is TRBJ2-7, with 9 bases fitting TRBD1. There are 16 residues in the CDR3. Unmatched junction bases numbered 8, after V lost 4 bases and J lost 1 base. The germline V gene encodes CDR1 MNHNS and CDR2 SASEGT. The CDR3 DNA is TGTGCCAGCAGTGGCCCCCCGGGACAGGGATCCTACGAGCAGTACTTC. This translates into CASSGPPGQGSYEQYF.

Here the CDR3 DNA reads TGTGCCAGCAGTGCCAGAGATTCAACTAATGAAAAACTGTTTTTT. Translating gives CASSARDSTNEKLFF. The rearrangement uses TRBV27 and TRBJ1-4; D not certain. This CDR3 is 15 amino acids long. The germline V and J ends were trimmed by 5 bases and 0 bases, with 10 bases remaining between them. Germline V lookup: CDR1 MNHEY, CDR2 SMNVEV (reference sequence). Based on the CDR3 plus reference TRBV27 and TRBJ1-4, the full variable domain is EAQVTQNPRYLITVTGKKLTVTCSQNMNHEYMSWYRQDPGLGLRQIYYSMNVEVTDKGDVPEGYKVSRKEKRNFPLILESPSPNQTSLYFCASSARDSTNEKLFFGSGTQLSVL.

V gene TRBV18 combines with J gene TRBJ1-3; D possibly corresponds to TRBD1 (6 bases). The CDR3 totals 16 residues. Between the trimmed V and J ends, which lost 0 bases and 4 bases, there was a span of 13 bases. Germline CDR1 is KGHSH and CDR2 is LQKENI. CDR3 nucleotide sequence: TGTGCCAGCTCACCACCGGACAGAACCTCCGGAAACACCATATATTTT. Protein: CASSPPDRTSGNTIYF.

This sequence joins TRBV2 and TRBJ1-1; D gene unclear. From germline, CDR1 is SNHLY and CDR2 FYNNEI. Trimming shortened V by 8 bases and J by 0 bases, and 13 bases separated the two germline ends. The CDR3 consists of 14 residues. This CDR3 is CASVRVTMNTEAFF. CDR3 DNA sequence: TGTGCCAGCGTCCGGGTTACTATGAACACTGAAGCTTTCTTT.

The chain couples TRBV18 to TRBJ2-2; TRBD2 might be the D (6 bases). CDR3 length: 15 amino acids. The germline V and J ends were trimmed by 1 base and 4 bases, with 10 bases remaining between them. The germline V gene encodes CDR1 KGHSH and CDR2 LQKENI. CDR3: CASSPRDFPTGELFF. CDR3 sequence (DNA): TGTGCCAGCTCACCACGGGACTTCCCCACCGGGGAGCTGTTTTTT.

This clone showed up just once. The identical CDR3 is also encoded by other nucleotide sequences in the sample. The V call is TRBV12-5, the J call TRBJ1-1; a possible D gene is TRBD1 (6 bases). The CDR3 contains 13 residues. Between the trimmed V and J ends, which lost 3 bases and 4 bases, there was a span of 9 bases. Looked up from germline, CDR1 is LGHNT and CDR2 is FRNRAP. The CDR3 sequence is CASGFGRGTEAFF. CDR3 sequence (DNA): TGTGCTAGTGGTTTCGGCAGGGGCACTGAAGCTTTCTTT.

In regard to this clone: Other nucleotide sequences in the sample specify the same CDR3. V is TRBV5-1 and J is TRBJ2-7, with D possibly TRBD2 on 5 matching bases. Trimming took 1 base from V and 1 from J, leaving 6 bases between them. This CDR3 spans 13 amino acids. CDR1 is SGHRS and CDR2 is YFSETQ in the germline V gene. CDR3: CASSLRGSYEQYF. The DNA of the CDR3 is TGCGCCAGCAGCTTGCGGGGATCCTACGAGCAGTACTTC. Drawing the rest from reference TRBV5-1 and TRBJ2-7, the complete variable domain is KAGVTQTPRYLIKTRGQQVTLSCSPISGHRSVSWYQQTPGQGLQFLFEYFSETQRNKGNFPGRFSGRQFSNSRSEMNVSTLELGDSALYLCASSLRGSYEQYFGPGTRLTVT.

The J gene is TRBJ1-1, the V gene TRBV18; TRBD1 agrees at 7 bases. V was pared by 6 bases and J by 0 bases, with 10 bases of the junction left unmatched. The CDR3 is made up of 16 amino acids. The germline gives CDR1 KGHSH, CDR2 LQKENI. The CDR3 sequence: CASSPGGRGMNTEAFF. CDR3 nucleotides: TGTGCCAGCTCCCCAGGGGGTCGGGGTATGAACACTGAAGCTTTCTTT. Full variable domain (remainder filled in from reference TRBV18 and TRBJ1-1): NAGVMQNPRHLVRRRGQEARLRCSPMKGHSHVYWYRQLPEEGLKFMVYLQKENIIDESGMPKERFSAEFPKEGPSILRIQQVVRGDSAAYFCASSPGGRGMNTEAFFGQGTRLTVV.

The chain is built from TRBV28 and TRBJ1-5; D is unclear. Looked up from germline, CDR1 is MDHEN and CDR2 is SYDVKM. The CDR3 loop spans 15 amino acids. V shed 6 bases and J shed 0 bases, with 12 bases lying between them. The DNA for the CDR3 is TGTGCCAGCAGCAGGCCCGATCGTAGCAATCAGCCCCAGCATTTT. Translated: CASSRPDRSNQPQHF.

This chain uses TRBV6-5 with TRBJ2-1; D might be TRBD2 (6 bases). Germline CDR1 is MNHEY and CDR2 is SVGAGI. V shed 6 bases and J shed 8 bases, with 20 bases lying between them. The CDR3 is 15 amino acids. The CDR3 DNA reads TGTGCCAGCAGCCAGACTAGTACCCCAAGCCATGAGCAGTTCTTC. As protein: CASSQTSTPSHEQFF.

The chain combines TRBV19 with TRBJ1-5; D not resolved. V was pared by 5 bases and J by 6 bases, with 17 bases between. Germline CDR1 is LNHDA and CDR2 is SQIVND (reference sequence). The CDR3 consists of 15 residues. For the CDR3, the DNA is TGTGCCAGTAGTCCCCGACTGTCTCGTCTTCAGCCCCAGCATTTT. Translated: CASSPRLSRLQPQHF.

The chain links TRBV27 to TRBJ2-1, with TRBD2 as a possible D gene (7 bases). The V and J ends lost 5 bases and 3 bases respectively, with 14 bases between them. Germline V gene lookup returns CDR1 MNHEY and CDR2 SMNVEV (reference sequence). The CDR3 is 15 residues long. The CDR3 sequence is CASSTGGLSYNEQFF. The CDR3 region has the DNA TGTGCCAGCAGTACCGGGGGGCTGAGCTACAATGAGCAGTTCTTC.

This chain uses TRBV10-1 with TRBJ2-3; TRBD2 might be the D (5 bases). The CDR3 length is 14 residues. Germline V gene sequence: CDR1 WNHNN, CDR2 SYGVQD (reference sequence). Trimming removed 2 bases from V and 2 bases from J, with 8 bases in between. The CDR3 here is CASSEPRDTDTQYF. CDR3 DNA: TGCGCCAGCAGTGAGCCCCGGGACACAGATACGCAGTATTTT.

The chain uses TRBV5-8 and TRBJ2-7; D is undetermined. The CDR3 consists of 12 residues. The germline V gene encodes CDR1 SGHTS and CDR2 YDEGEE. V was cut by 0 bases and J by 4 bases, with 5 bases left in between. The CDR3 here is CASSLAPYEQYF. The CDR3 DNA follows: TGTGCCAGCAGCTTGGCCCCTTACGAGCAGTACTTC.

The genes are TRBV5-6 and TRBJ2-1, with D unresolved. The length of the CDR3 is 16 residues. The V gene lost 2 bases and the J gene lost 4 bases, with 16 bases spanning the gap. CDR1 and CDR2 (germline): SGHDT, YYEEEE. The CDR3 is CASSLTTSVQYNEQFF. The CDR3, as DNA: TGTGCCAGCAGCTTAACGACGTCGGTTCAATACAATGAGCAGTTCTTC.

This chain connects TRBV7-2 to TRBJ2-7; D uncertain. Per the germline V gene, CDR1 is SGHTA and CDR2 is FQGNSA. V was pared by 5 bases and J by 0 bases, with 8 bases between. The CDR3 sequence is 13 residues long. The CDR3 loop is CASSQGPSYEQYF. The CDR3, as DNA: TGTGCCAGCAGCCAAGGACCCTCCTACGAGCAGTACTTC.

As to this clone: The same CDR3 is also encoded by other DNA sequences in this sample. This chain links TRBV19 with TRBJ2-5; D possibly corresponds to TRBD1 (6 bases). The CDR3 is 15 amino acids. V gave up 1 base and J gave up 2 bases, with 11 bases separating them. The germline gives CDR1 LNHDA, CDR2 SQIVND (reference sequence). CDR3 sequence (DNA): TGTGCCAGTAGTATAGGATTCGGACAGCAAGAGACCCAGTACTTC. Its protein is CASSIGFGQQETQYF.

The CDR3 DNA is TGCGCCAGCGGGATGGTGGCCGGGGAGCTGTTTTTT. Translation gives CASGMVAGELFF. V gene TRBV5-1 combines with J gene TRBJ2-2; D uncertain. Germline V gives CDR1 SGHRS, CDR2 YFSETQ. CDR3 length equals 12 residues. The V end lost 7 bases, the J end lost 6 bases, and 10 bases lay between the germline ends.

The J gene is TRBJ1-3, the V gene TRBV5-1, with a possible D match to TRBD1 (5 bases). The length of the CDR3 is 15 residues. The ends were cut back, 0 bases at V and 4 bases at J, with 11 bases in the middle. In germline, CDR1 is SGHRS, CDR2 YFSETQ. The CDR3: CASSLVTGPGNTIYF. The CDR3 DNA reads as TGCGCCAGCAGCTTGGTGACGGGGCCCGGAAACACCATATATTTT.